These T cell receptor beta chains were read from a single sample in a study of blood T cell repertoires in COVID-19. Repertoires were generated with immunoSEQ multiplex PCR, while TCRdb's copy carries only in-frame clones and drops some. The data contain 250,000 to 350,000 clones, approximately 83% of them singletons. Sequenced input: PBMCs or T cells enriched from blood (not recorded which). These receptor sequences come from a woman between 25 and 40 years old who had recovered from COVID-19. Each CDR3 is given with its conserved first and last residue. A D gene is named only where the DNA matches it firmly. Not all rows give a size; the values are once, few, many and, for expanded clones, a class.

>NA|TRBJ2-1|NA|TRBV2|13
CASVLSGWNEQFF
TGTGCCAGCGTTTTGTCGGGGTGGAATGAGCAGTTCTTC
>NA|TRBJ2-6|NA|TRBV11-2|13
CASSSAGANVLTF
TGTGCCAGCAGCTCGGCTGGGGCCAACGTCCTGACTTTC
>NA|TRBJ1-2|NA|TRBV6-2/TRBV6-3|14
CASSRRGGLYGYTF
TGTGCCAGCAGCCGCCGCGGGGGCCTCTATGGCTACACCTTC
>NA|TRBJ1-5|NA|TRBV19|15
CASSIQGRDNQPQHF
TGTGCCAGTAGTATTCAGGGGAGGGACAATCAGCCCCAGCATTTT
>NA|TRBJ2-5|NA|TRBV6-5|15
CASSYSGGREETQYF
TGTGCCAGCAGTTACTCGGGAGGACGGGAAGAGACCCAGTACTTC
>NA|TRBJ1-4|TRBD1|TRBV7-9|14
CASSLTGANEKLFF
TGTGCCAGCAGCTTGACAGGGGCTAATGAAAAACTGTTTTTT
>few|TRBJ1-6|TRBD1|TRBV4-1|19
CASSQGTGDRSSRNSPLHF
TGCGCCAGCAGCCAAGGGACAGGGGACAGATCCTCTAGGAATTCACCCCTCCACTTT
>NA|TRBJ1-2|NA|TRBV5-6|14
CASSFSGGSDGYTF
TGTGCCAGCAGCTTTTCGGGGGGCTCGGATGGCTACACCTTC
>NA|TRBJ1-1|TRBD1|TRBV19|10
CAVGDSEAFF
TGTGCCGTGGGGGACAGTGAAGCTTTCTTT
>NA|TRBJ2-1|TRBD1|TRBV5-1|14
CASSWDRAFDEQFF
TGCGCCAGCAGCTGGGACAGGGCCTTTGATGAGCAGTTCTTC
>NA|TRBJ2-1|TRBD2|TRBV27|17
CASILNLGLAGGHEQFF
TGTGCCAGCATCTTAAATTTGGGACTAGCGGGAGGTCACGAGCAGTTCTTC
>NA|TRBJ1-2|TRBD1|TRBV28|13
CASSVDRFYGYTF
TGTGCCAGCAGTGTGGACAGGTTCTATGGCTACACCTTC
>NA|TRBJ1-5|NA|TRBV6-1|13
CASSDRGNQPQHF
TGTGCCAGCAGTGATCGAGGGAATCAGCCCCAGCATTTT
>once|TRBJ2-2|TRBD2|TRBV4-1|15
CASSKAGVDTGELFF
TGCGCCAGCAGCAAAGCGGGAGTGGACACCGGGGAGCTGTTTTTT
>NA|TRBJ2-2|TRBD1|TRBV5-5|19
CASSRDRDFLLSNTGELFF
TGTGCCAGCAGCCGGGACAGGGATTTTTTACTTTCGAACACCGGGGAGCTGTTTTTT